These 22 T cell receptor beta chains were sequenced from one sample in a study of blood T cell repertoires in COVID-19. Measured with immunoSEQ multiplex PCR; TCRdb has only the in-frame clones, and not every one. The sample carries some 80,000 clones, about four fifths recorded once. Sequencing was carried out using peripheral blood. The receptors come from a woman between 40 and 55 years old with active or convalescent COVID-19.

This clone has only a few counts. This chain connects TRBV11-2 to TRBJ2-5; 9 nucleotides agree with TRBD1. Germline CDR1 reads SGHAT; CDR2 reads FQNNGV. The length of the CDR3 is 14 residues. V shed 5 bases and J 5 bases; nucleotides not matched to a gene: 6. DNA for the CDR3: TGTGCCAGCAGCCAGGGGACAGGGTCGGAGACCCAGTACTTC. Amino acid sequence: CASSQGTGSETQYF.

The chain has TRBV6-6 and TRBJ1-4; 8 bases are a match to TRBD1. V was clipped by 6 bases and J by 5 bases; unmatched bases: 5. The CDR3 covers 14 residues. CDR1 and CDR2 from the germline V gene are MNHNY and SVGAGI (reference sequence). CDR3 amino acids: CASSHRTGNEKLFF. For the CDR3, the DNA is TGTGCCAGCAGCCATAGGACAGGGAATGAAAAACTGTTTTTT.

The rearrangement links TRBV11-1 to TRBJ2-3; a possible D gene is TRBD2 (6 bases). The V end lost 1 base, the J end lost 5 bases, and 16 bases lay between the germline ends. The CDR3 has 16 residues. In germline, CDR1 is SGHAT, CDR2 FQDESV (reference sequence). The CDR3 spells CASSLDGGPPRDTQYF. CDR3 nucleotide sequence: TGTGCCAGCAGCTTAGACGGGGGACCCCCGCGAGATACGCAGTATTTT.

This clone came up many times. The chain uses TRBV5-1 and TRBJ1-2; TRBD1 matches at 7 bases. There are 13 residues in the CDR3. CDR1 and CDR2 from the germline V gene are SGHRS and YFSETQ. The V and J ends lost 4 bases and 6 bases, in that order; junction bases with no gene match: 6. CDR3 sequence: CASSAEGADGYTF. The DNA for the CDR3 is TGCGCCAGCAGCGCGGAGGGGGCGGATGGCTACACCTTC.

The chain has TRBV24-1 and TRBJ2-3; D is unclear. V dropped 0 bases and J dropped 2 bases, with 5 bases sitting between them. Germline V gene data show CDR1 as KGHDR and CDR2 as SFDVKD. The CDR3 runs to 14 residues. CDR3 sequence: CATSDLDNTDTQYF. Written as DNA, the CDR3 is TGTGCCACCAGTGATTTGGACAACACAGATACGCAGTATTTT.

The rearrangement uses TRBV28 and TRBJ2-7, with D possibly TRBD1 on 5 matching bases. The ends were cut back, 3 bases at V and 0 bases at J, with 15 bases in the middle. The V gene's germline CDR1 is MDHEN and CDR2 SYDVKM. There are 16 residues in the CDR3. The CDR3 here is CASSFSPSGYSYEQYF. The CDR3 DNA sequence: TGTGCCAGCAGTTTTTCCCCATCAGGGTACTCCTACGAGCAGTACTTC. The variable domain in full, completed from reference TRBV28 and TRBJ2-7, reads DVKVTQSSRYLVKRTGEKVFLECVQDMDHENMFWYRQDPGLGLRLIYFSYDVKMKEKGDIPEGYSVSREKKERFSLILESASTNQTSMYLCASSFSPSGYSYEQYFGPGTRLTVT.

The chain recombines TRBV21-1 with TRBJ1-2; TRBD1 is taken as the D call from the table, unchecked against the DNA. TRBV21-1 corresponds to a pseudogene. The CDR3 extends over 21 amino acids. CDR3 region: CASSLLYVGTTGAHFNYGYTF. In nucleotides, the CDR3 is TGTGCCAGCAGCTTACTTTACGTCGGGACGACAGGGGCCCATTTTAACTATGGCTACACCTTC.

This chain connects TRBV6-5 to TRBJ1-5; D is uncertain. There are 15 residues in the CDR3. Between the trimmed V and J ends, which lost 6 bases and 0 bases, there was a span of 12 bases. Germline assignment: CDR1 MNHEY and CDR2 SVGAGI. The DNA of the CDR3 is TGTGCCAGCAGCCCCGCTACAGATAGCAATCAGCCCCAGCATTTT. Translating it yields CASSPATDSNQPQHF.

The V and J genes are TRBV28 and TRBJ1-4; TRBD1 is a possible D gene (5 bases). The germline V and J ends were trimmed by 3 bases and 4 bases, with 9 bases remaining between them. The germline V gene encodes CDR1 MDHEN and CDR2 SYDVKM. This CDR3 spans 14 amino acids. The CDR3 sequence is CASSLGGINEKLFF. The CDR3 region has the DNA TGTGCCAGCAGTTTGGGGGGGATTAATGAAAAACTGTTTTTT. The entire variable domain, with the rest obtained from reference TRBV28 and TRBJ1-4, is as follows: DVKVTQSSRYLVKRTGEKVFLECVQDMDHENMFWYRQDPGLGLRLIYFSYDVKMKEKGDIPEGYSVSREKKERFSLILESASTNQTSMYLCASSLGGINEKLFFGSGTQLSVL.

This clone occurred a few times. The J gene is TRBJ2-1, the V gene TRBV19, with a tentative D call TRBD1 (5 bases). The length of the CDR3 is 13 residues. The V gene's germline CDR1 is LNHDA and CDR2 SQIVND (reference sequence). V lost 1 base and J 7 bases, leaving 8 bases between the germline ends. CDR3 residues: CASSIVKGNEQFF. CDR3 coding DNA: TGTGCCAGTAGTATAGTAAAGGGGAATGAGCAGTTCTTC. The variable domain in full, with the rest retrieved from reference TRBV19 and TRBJ2-1, is DGGITQSPKYLFRKEGQNVTLSCEQNLNHDAMYWYRQDPGQGLRLIYYSQIVNDFQKGDIAEGYSVSREKKESFPLTVTSAQKNPTAFYLCASSIVKGNEQFFGPGTRLTVL.

This chain joins TRBV11-3 and TRBJ1-6, with D tentatively TRBD1 (6 bases). CDR3 length: 13 amino acids. Between the trimmed V and J ends, which lost 5 bases and 8 bases, there was a span of 10 bases. Per germline, CDR1 SGHNT and CDR2 YENEEA. CDR3: CASSEGGYSPLHF. Written as DNA, the CDR3 is TGTGCCAGCAGCGAAGGGGGATATTCACCCCTCCACTTT.

This clone was seen only once. The rearrangement uses TRBV7-9 and TRBJ2-5, with 9 bases lining up with TRBD1. This CDR3 has 14 residues. J lost 1 base, V lost 5 bases, and 2 bases had no gene match. Germline CDR1 reads SEHNR; CDR2 reads FQNEAQ (reference sequence). The CDR3 region has the DNA TGTGCCAGCAGCCAACAGGGGGCCCAAGAGACCCAGTACTTC. It codes for CASSQQGAQETQYF.

This clone was observed at least ten times. The rearrangement links TRBV19 to TRBJ2-1, with 7 bases that match TRBD2. CDR1 LNHDA and CDR2 SQIVND come from the germline V gene (reference sequence). The J segment lost 8 bases and the V segment lost 5 bases, leaving 6 bases of the junction unmatched. The CDR3 is made up of 13 amino acids. The chain's CDR3 is CASSRDYQDEQFF. In DNA, the CDR3 is TGTGCCAGTAGTCGGGACTACCAGGATGAGCAGTTCTTC.

This rearrangement joins TRBV10-1 to TRBJ2-6; tentative D call: TRBD1 (5 bases). V was pared by 9 bases and J by 0 bases, with 15 bases between. Per the germline V gene, CDR1 is WNHNN and CDR2 is SYGVQD (reference sequence). The CDR3 sequence is 16 residues long. CDR3 amino acids: CARHRFPGSGANVLTF. The CDR3 region has the DNA TGCGCCAGGCACAGGTTTCCGGGCTCTGGGGCCAACGTCCTGACTTTC.

The rearrangement joins TRBV10-3 to TRBJ1-2; TRBD1 matches 9 bases. The trim removed 10 bases at V and 4 bases at J, leaving 7 bases unmatched. This CDR3 has 13 residues. Germline V gene lookup returns CDR1 ENHRY and CDR2 SYGVKD. CDR3 in amino acids: CATEDRGAYGYTF. CDR3 in DNA: TGTGCCACCGAGGACAGGGGCGCCTATGGCTACACCTTC.

The chain combines TRBV11-2 with TRBJ1-1; possibly TRBD1 for D (6 bases). The germline V gene encodes CDR1 SGHAT and CDR2 FQNNGV. The CDR3 contains 13 residues. Trimming stripped 5 bases from V and 10 bases from J, with 17 bases between. The CDR3: CASSQRSQGGAFF. The CDR3 DNA reads as TGTGCCAGCAGCCAGAGGTCACAGGGTGGAGCTTTCTTT. Using reference TRBV11-2 and TRBJ1-1 for the parts outside the CDR3, the full variable domain is EAGVAQSPRYKIIEKRQSVAFWCNPISGHATLYWYQQILGQGPKLLIQFQNNGVVDDSQLPKDRFSAERLKGVDSTLKIQPAKLEDSAVYLCASSQRSQGGAFFGQGTRLTVV.

The rearrangement links TRBV28 to TRBJ1-2; D not resolved. This CDR3 comprises 13 residues. V was shortened by 5 bases and J by 3 bases, with 10 bases between the two germline ends. Germline CDR1 MDHEN, CDR2 SYDVKM. CDR3 DNA: TGTGCCAGCAGTGAGGGCGCGGACTATGGCTACACCTTC. Encoded protein: CASSEGADYGYTF.

The rearrangement joins TRBV7-8 to TRBJ2-1; TRBD1 aligns across 7 bases. Germline-derived CDR1 and CDR2 are SGHVS and FQNEAQ. This CDR3 has 14 residues. The junction had 2 bases not matched to a gene; V was cut back by 1 base and J by 5 bases. Here the CDR3 DNA reads TGTGCCAGCAGCTTAGAGGGGGCCCACAATGAGCAGTTCTTC. As protein: CASSLEGAHNEQFF.

This clone was counted between two and nine times. CDR3: CASSQDVRAPYNEQFF. CDR3 nucleotides: TGCGCCAGCAGCCAAGACGTGAGGGCGCCCTACAATGAGCAGTTCTTC. The chain carries TRBV4-3 and TRBJ2-1; perhaps TRBD2 as D (5 bases). Germline V gene data show CDR1 as LGHNA and CDR2 as YSLEER. With 0 bases removed from V and 2 bases from J, the gap between germline ends came to 11 bases. CDR3 size: 16 residues.

The chain combines TRBV28 with TRBJ1-1, with D possibly matching TRBD1 (5 bases). CDR3 length equals 14 residues. The ends were cut back, 3 bases at V and 0 bases at J, with 8 bases in the middle. Germline values: CDR1 MDHEN, CDR2 SYDVKM. The CDR3 nucleotides are TGTGCCAGCAGTTTGGCCAGGGTGAACACTGAAGCTTTCTTT. This encodes CASSLARVNTEAFF.

V gene TRBV11-1 combines with J gene TRBJ1-1; D is undetermined. This CDR3 has 12 residues. V lost 2 bases and J lost 8, with 9 bases in between. Germline CDR1 reads SGHAT; CDR2 reads FQDESV (reference sequence). This chain's CDR3 is CASSLLAREAFF. The CDR3 DNA follows: TGTGCCAGCAGCTTATTGGCCAGGGAAGCTTTCTTT.

The chain employs TRBV4-3 and TRBJ1-4, with 7 bases lining up with TRBD1. The V gene end was trimmed by 1 base and the J gene end by 6 bases; junction bases not matched to a gene: 8. Germline V gives CDR1 LGHNA, CDR2 YSLEER. CDR3 length: 16 residues. The CDR3 is CASSQGRGQGDEKLFF. CDR3 nucleotides: TGCGCCAGCAGCCAAGGGAGGGGGCAGGGGGATGAAAAACTGTTTTTT.